This is a list of T cell receptor beta chains from one sample in a study of T cell changes during pregnancy in multiple sclerosis. Repertoires were generated with immunoSEQ multiplex PCR, while TCRdb's copy carries only in-frame clones and drops some. The sample carries tens of thousands of clones, approximately 89% recorded once. The sample in question was peripheral blood, obtained before pregnancy. The receptors originated from a female donor with multiple sclerosis, enrolled in a pregnancy study. CDR3s include the opening cysteine and the closing phenylalanine or tryptophan. The D gene is left open where the match is weak. Clone size is given for some rows only: seen once, a few or many times, or a class if the clone is expanded.

clone_size	v_call	d_call	j_call	cdr3_nt	cdr3_aa
.	TRBV30	.	TRBJ1-5	TGTGCCTGGAGTAAAGGGAGTATGCAGCCCCAGCATTTT	CAWSKGSMQPQHF
.	TRBV6-1	.	TRBJ1-2	TGTGCCAGCAGTGAGAGCGGACGGTTGGGGAATGGCTACACCTTC	CASSESGRLGNGYTF
.	TRBV5-6	TRBD1	TRBJ1-2	TGTGCCAGCAGCCCCCTCGGGACAGGCATATATGGCTACACCTTC	CASSPLGTGIYGYTF
.	TRBV19	TRBD1	TRBJ1-1	TGTGCCAGTAGTAAAAAGGGACAGGGGAACACTGAAGCTTTCTTT	CASSKKGQGNTEAFF
.	TRBV5-1	.	TRBJ1-2	TGCGCCAGCGGGAGCGTCTATGGCTACACCTTC	CASGSVYGYTF
.	TRBV7-8	TRBD1	TRBJ2-7	TGTGCCAGCAGCTTAGGGATGGGACAGGGGGCTTTTTTTGGTTACGAGCAGTACTTC	CASSLGMGQGAFFGYEQYF
.	TRBV5-1	.	TRBJ2-2	TGCGCCAGCAGCTTGGATTCCCCGAGGAACACCGGGGAGCTGTTTTTT	CASSLDSPRNTGELFF
.	TRBV9	TRBD1	TRBJ2-7	TGTGCCAGCAGCGTAGAATCCGACAGGGACTACGAGCAGTACTTC	CASSVESDRDYEQYF
.	TRBV5-1	.	TRBJ2-5	TGCGCCAGCAGCTCACAGGGGGCGATCTCTAGCGGGAGCCAAGAGACCCAGTACTTC	CASSSQGAISSGSQETQYF
.	TRBV9	TRBD2	TRBJ2-2	TGTGCCAGCAGCCTCGGGCTAGCGGGAGGATTGAACACCGGGGAGCTGTTTTTT	CASSLGLAGGLNTGELFF
.	TRBV6-5	.	TRBJ2-4	TGTGCCAGCAGTTACACGGGTGCCAAAAACATTCAGTACTTC	CASSYTGAKNIQYF
.	TRBV7-9	.	TRBJ2-7	TGTGCCAGCAGCTTAGGGGTCAGGGAAAAGGACGAGCAGTACTTC	CASSLGVREKDEQYF
.	TRBV7-8	.	TRBJ1-5	TGTGCCAGCAGTCGTAAGGGGGGGCTGACTTATCGGCCCCAGCATTTT	CASSRKGGLTYRPQHF
.	TRBV7-9	TRBD2	TRBJ2-1	TGTGCCAGCAGCTTGACTAGCGGGGGGGTATATGAGCAGTTCTTC	CASSLTSGGVYEQFF
.	TRBV10-3	TRBD1	TRBJ1-1	TGTGCCATCCGTACAGGGGCTGTCGCTGAAGCTTTCTTT	CAIRTGAVAEAFF
once	TRBV29-1	.	TRBJ2-7	TGCAGCGGATCACAGAGGGACGAGCAGTACTTC	CSGSQRDEQYF
.	TRBV7-9	TRBD2	TRBJ2-2	TGTGCCAGCAGCTTTCCGGGACAGCGGGAGGGCGGGGAGCTGTTTTTT	CASSFPGQREGGELFF
.	TRBV15	.	TRBJ1-2	TGTGCCACCCAAAGGGGGGGGCAGACTATGGGCTACACCTTC	CATQRGGQTMGYTF
.	TRBV7-9	TRBD2	TRBJ2-1	TGTGCCAGCCAGGACGGCGGACTAGCGGGAGTGTGGTTTCGGAATGAGCAGTTCTTC	CASQDGGLAGVWFRNEQFF
once	TRBV7-2	TRBD1	TRBJ2-7	TGTGCCAGCAGCTTAGGACAGGGGGTCTCCTACGAGCAGTACTTC	CASSLGQGVSYEQYF
.	TRBV7-3	.	TRBJ2-2	TGTGCCAGCAGCCCCCCAAGTGGGCAGGGTATTTTCACCGGGGAGCTGTTTTTT	CASSPPSGQGIFTGELFF
once	TRBV25-1	.	TRBJ2-3	TGTGCCAGCAGTGGAGGGGGGAGAGGCAGGGGGTCCGCAGATACGCAGTATTTT	CASSGGGRGRGSADTQYF
.	TRBV4-3	.	TRBJ2-3	TGCGCCAGCAGCCAAGTCAATATTTGGGGGGGCAGGGAAACAGATACGCAGTATTTT	CASSQVNIWGGRETDTQYF
.	TRBV19	.	TRBJ1-5	TGTGCCAGCGGAGACAGGTCCCATCGGCCCCAGCATTTT	CASGDRSHRPQHF
.	TRBV19	.	TRBJ1-2	TGTGCCAGTAGTTCACGGGGAGCGGCACCTCACACCTTC	CASSSRGAAPHTF
.	TRBV25-1	TRBD2	TRBJ2-5	TGTGCCAGCAGTGTATCGGGGGGTGTGGACCAGTACTTC	CASSVSGGVDQYF
.	TRBV7-9	.	TRBJ2-2	TGTGCCAGCAGCTTACCACCAGGGGAGCCCACCGGGGAGCTGTTTTTT	CASSLPPGEPTGELFF
.	TRBV19	.	TRBJ1-5	TGTGCCAGTACCGCGGACGGGAGATTAACCAATCAGCCCCAGCATTTT	CASTADGRLTNQPQHF
.	TRBV5-1	.	TRBJ1-1	TGCGCCAGCAGCGCCCTACCGGGAACTGAAGCTTTCTTT	CASSALPGTEAFF
.	TRBV19	TRBD2	TRBJ2-7	TGTGCCAGTAGCCTGACAGGGGTCGGACTAGCGGGGGGGCACGAGCAGTACTTC	CASSLTGVGLAGGHEQYF
.	TRBV6-6	.	TRBJ2-1	TGTGCCAGCAGCGTCCACAATGAGCAGTTCTTC	CASSVHNEQFF